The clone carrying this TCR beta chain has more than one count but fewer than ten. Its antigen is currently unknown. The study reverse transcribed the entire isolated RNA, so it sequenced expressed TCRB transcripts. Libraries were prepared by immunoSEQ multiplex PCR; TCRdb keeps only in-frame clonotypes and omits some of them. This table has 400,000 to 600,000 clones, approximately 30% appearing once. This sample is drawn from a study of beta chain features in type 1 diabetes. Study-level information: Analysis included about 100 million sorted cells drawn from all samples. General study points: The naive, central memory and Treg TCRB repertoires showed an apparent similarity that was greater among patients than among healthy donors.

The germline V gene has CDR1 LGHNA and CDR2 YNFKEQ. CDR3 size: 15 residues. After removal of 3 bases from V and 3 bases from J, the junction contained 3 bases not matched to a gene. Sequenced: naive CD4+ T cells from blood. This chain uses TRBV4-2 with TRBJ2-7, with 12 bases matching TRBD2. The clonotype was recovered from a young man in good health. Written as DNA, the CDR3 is TGTGCCAGCAGCCACGGACTAGCGGGAATCTACGAGCAGTACTTC. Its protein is CASSHGLAGIYEQYF.